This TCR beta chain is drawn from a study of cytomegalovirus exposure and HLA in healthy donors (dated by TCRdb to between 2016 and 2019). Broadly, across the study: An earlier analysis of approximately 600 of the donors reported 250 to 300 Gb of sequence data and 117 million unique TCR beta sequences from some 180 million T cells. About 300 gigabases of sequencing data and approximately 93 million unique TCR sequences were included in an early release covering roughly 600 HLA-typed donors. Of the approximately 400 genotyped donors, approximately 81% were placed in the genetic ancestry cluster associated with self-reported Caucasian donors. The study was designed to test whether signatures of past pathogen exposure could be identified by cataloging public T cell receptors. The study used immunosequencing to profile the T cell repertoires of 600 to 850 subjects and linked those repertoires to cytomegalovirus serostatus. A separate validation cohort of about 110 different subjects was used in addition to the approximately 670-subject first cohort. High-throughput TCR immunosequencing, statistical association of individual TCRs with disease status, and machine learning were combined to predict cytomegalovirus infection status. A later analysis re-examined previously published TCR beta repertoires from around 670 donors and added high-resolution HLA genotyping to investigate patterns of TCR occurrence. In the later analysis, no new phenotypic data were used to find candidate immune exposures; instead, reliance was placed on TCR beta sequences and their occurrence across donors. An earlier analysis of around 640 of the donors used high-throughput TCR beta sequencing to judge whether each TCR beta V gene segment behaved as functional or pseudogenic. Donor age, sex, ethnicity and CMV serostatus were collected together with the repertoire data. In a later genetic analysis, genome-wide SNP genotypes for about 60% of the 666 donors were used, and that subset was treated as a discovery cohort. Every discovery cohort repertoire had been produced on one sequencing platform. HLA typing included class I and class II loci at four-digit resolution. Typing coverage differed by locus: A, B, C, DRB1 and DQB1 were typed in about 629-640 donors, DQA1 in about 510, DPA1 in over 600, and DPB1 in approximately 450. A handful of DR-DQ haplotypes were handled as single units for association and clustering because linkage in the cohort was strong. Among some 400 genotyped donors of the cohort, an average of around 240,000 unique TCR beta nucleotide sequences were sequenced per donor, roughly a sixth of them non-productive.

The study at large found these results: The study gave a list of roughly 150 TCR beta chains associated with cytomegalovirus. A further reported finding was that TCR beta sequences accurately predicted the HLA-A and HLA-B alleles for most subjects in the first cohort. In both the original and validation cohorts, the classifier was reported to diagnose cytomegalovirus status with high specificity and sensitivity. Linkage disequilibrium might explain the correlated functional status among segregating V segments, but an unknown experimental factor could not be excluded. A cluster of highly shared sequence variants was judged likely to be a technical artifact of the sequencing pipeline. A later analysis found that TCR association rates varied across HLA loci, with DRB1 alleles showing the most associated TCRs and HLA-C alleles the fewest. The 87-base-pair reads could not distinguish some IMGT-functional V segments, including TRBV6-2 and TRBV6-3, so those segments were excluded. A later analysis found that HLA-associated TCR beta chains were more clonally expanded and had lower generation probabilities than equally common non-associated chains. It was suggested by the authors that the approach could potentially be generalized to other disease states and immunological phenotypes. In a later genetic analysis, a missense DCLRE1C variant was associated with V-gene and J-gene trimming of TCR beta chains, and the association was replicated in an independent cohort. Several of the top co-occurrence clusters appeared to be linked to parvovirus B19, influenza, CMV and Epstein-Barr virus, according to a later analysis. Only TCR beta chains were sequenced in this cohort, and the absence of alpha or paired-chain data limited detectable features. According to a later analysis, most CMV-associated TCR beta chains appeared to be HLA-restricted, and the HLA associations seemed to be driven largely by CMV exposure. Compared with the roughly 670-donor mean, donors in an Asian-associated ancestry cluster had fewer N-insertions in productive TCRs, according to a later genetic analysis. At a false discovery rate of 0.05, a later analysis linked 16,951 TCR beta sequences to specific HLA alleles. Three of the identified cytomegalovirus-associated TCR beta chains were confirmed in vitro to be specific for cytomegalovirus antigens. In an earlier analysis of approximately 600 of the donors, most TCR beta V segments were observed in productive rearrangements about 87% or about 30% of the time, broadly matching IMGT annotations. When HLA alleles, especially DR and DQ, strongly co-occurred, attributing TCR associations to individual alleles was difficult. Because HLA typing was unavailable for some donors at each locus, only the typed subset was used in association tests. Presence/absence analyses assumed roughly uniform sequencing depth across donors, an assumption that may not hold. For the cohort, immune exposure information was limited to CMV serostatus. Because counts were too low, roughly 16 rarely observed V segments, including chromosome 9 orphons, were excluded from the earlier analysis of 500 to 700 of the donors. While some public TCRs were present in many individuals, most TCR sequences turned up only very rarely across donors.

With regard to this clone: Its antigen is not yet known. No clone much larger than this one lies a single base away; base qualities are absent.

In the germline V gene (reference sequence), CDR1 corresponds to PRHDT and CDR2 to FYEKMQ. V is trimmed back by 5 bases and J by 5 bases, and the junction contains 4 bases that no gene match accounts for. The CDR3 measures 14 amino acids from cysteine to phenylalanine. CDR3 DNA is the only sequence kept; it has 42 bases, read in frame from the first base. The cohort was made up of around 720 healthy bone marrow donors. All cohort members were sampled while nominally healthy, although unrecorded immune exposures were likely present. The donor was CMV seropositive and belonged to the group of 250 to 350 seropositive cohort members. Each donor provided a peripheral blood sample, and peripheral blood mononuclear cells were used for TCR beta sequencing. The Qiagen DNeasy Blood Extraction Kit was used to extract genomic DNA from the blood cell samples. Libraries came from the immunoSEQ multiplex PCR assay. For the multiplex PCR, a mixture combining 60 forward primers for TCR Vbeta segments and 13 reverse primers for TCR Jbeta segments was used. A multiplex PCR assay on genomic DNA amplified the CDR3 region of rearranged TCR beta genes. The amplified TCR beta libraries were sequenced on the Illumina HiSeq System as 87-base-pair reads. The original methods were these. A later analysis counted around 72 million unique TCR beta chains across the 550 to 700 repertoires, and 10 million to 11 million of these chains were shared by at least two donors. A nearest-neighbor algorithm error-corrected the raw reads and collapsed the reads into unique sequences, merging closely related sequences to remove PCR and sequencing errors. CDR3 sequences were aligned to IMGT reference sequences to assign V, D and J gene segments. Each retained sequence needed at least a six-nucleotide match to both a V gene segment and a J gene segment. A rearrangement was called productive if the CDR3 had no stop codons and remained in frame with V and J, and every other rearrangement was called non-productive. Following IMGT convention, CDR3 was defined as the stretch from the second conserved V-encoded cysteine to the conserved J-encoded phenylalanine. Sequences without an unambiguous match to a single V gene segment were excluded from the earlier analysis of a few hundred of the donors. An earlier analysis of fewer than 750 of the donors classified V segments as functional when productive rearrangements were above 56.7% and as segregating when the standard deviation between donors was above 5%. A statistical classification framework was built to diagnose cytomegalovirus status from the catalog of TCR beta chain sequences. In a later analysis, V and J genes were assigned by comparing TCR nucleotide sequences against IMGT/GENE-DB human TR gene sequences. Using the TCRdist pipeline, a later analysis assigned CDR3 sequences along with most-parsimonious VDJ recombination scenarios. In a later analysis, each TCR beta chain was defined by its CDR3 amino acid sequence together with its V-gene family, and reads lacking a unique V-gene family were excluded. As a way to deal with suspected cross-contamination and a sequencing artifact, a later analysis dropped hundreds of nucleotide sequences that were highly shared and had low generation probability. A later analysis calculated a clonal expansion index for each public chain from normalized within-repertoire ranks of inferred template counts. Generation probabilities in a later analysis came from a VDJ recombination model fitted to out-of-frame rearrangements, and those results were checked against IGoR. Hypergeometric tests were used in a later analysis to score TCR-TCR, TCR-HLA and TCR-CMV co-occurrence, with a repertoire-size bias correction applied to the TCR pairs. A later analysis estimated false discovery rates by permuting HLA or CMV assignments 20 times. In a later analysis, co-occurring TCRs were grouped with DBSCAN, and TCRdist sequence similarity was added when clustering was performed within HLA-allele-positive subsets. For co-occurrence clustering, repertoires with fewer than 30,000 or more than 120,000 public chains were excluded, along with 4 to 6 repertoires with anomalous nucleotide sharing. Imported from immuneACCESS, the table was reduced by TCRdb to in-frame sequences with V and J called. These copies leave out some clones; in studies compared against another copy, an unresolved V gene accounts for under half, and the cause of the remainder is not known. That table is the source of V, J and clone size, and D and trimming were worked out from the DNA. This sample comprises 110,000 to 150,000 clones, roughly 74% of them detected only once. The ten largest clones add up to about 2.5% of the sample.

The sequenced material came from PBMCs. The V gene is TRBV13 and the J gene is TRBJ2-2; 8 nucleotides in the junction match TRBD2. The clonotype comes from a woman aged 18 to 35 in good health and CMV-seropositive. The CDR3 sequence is CASSPRGGTGELFF. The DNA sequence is TGTGCCAGCAGCCCACGCGGGGGGACCGGGGAGCTGTTTTTT.